The 4 T cell receptor beta chains below come from one sample, sequenced in a study of blood T cell repertoires in COVID-19. Some clones are missing from TCRdb's copy, which holds only in-frame ones; the method was immunoSEQ multiplex PCR. Altogether roughly 120,000 clones are present, around 90% being singletons, with the ten largest covering about 3.5%. The sample comprised peripheral blood. These TCRs come from a woman between 45 and 65 years old with acute or convalescent COVID-19.

This clone was seen at least ten times. The rearrangement uses TRBV7-9 and TRBJ1-2; 10 bases are shared with TRBD1. J lost 1 base, V lost 5 bases, and 13 bases had no gene match. The CDR3 consists of 18 residues. Looked up from germline, CDR1 is SEHNR and CDR2 is FQNEAQ (reference sequence). As DNA, the CDR3 is TGTGCCAGCAGCCCCTCGGGAACCGGGACAGGGGTTAACTATGGCTACACCTTC. Translated: CASSPSGTGTGVNYGYTF. The full variable domain, in which reference TRBV7-9 and TRBJ1-2 provide the parts outside the CDR3, is DTGVSQNPRHKITKRGQNVTFRCDPISEHNRLYWYRQTLGQGPEFLTYFQNEAQLEKSRLLSDRFSAERPKGSFSTLEIQRTEQGDSAMYLCASSPSGTGTGVNYGYTFGSGTRLTVV.

V and J are TRBV24-1 and TRBJ2-2; 7 nucleotides match TRBD1. The CDR3 extends over 15 amino acids. V lost 9 bases, J lost 4 bases, and 10 bases stayed unmatched. CDR1 is KGHDR, CDR2 SFDVKD, per germline. CDR3 bases: TGTGCCACCTCAAAAGGGGGCGCTGGCACCGGGGAGCTGTTTTTT. Translation gives CATSKGGAGTGELFF.

The chain carries TRBV11-3 and TRBJ2-1; 13 bases are a match to TRBD2. The CDR3 extends over 15 amino acids. The junction had 2 bases not matched to a gene; V was cut back by 4 bases and J by 5 bases. Germline CDR1 and CDR2: SGHNT and YENEEA. CDR3 DNA: TGTGCCAGCAGCTCCGGGACTAGCGGGAACAATGAGCAGTTCTTC. Amino acids: CASSSGTSGNNEQFF. Based on the CDR3 plus reference TRBV11-3 and TRBJ2-1, the full variable domain is EAGVVQSPRYKIIEKKQPVAFWCNPISGHNTLYWYLQNLGQGPELLIRYENEEAVDDSQLPKDRFSAERLKGVDSTLKIQPAELGDSAVYLCASSSGTSGNNEQFFGPGTRLTVL.

The chain is built from TRBV3-1 (or the pseudogene TRBV3-2) and TRBJ1-1; TRBD1 aligns across 7 bases. This CDR3 region has 16 residues. Germline lookup yields CDR1 LGHDT and CDR2 YNNKEL (reference sequence). J was trimmed by 1 base and V by 1 base; bases with no gene match: 6. As DNA, the CDR3 is TGTGCCAGCAGCCAAGGGTCAGGGGGAAGGAACACTGAAGCTTTCTTT. Translation: CASSQGSGGRNTEAFF.